This TCR beta chain appears in the sequencing data of a study of T cell repertoires in cytomegalovirus infection. Looking at the study overall: Matching HLA type and CMV infection were both indicated by public TCR beta signatures.

TCRdb processed the reads anew with MiXCR; each CDR3 protein has one entry. The sample gives some 310,000 distinct CDR3 sequences, around a quarter of which show up once; about 14% is in the top ten. Only a few counts were recorded for this clonotype. Antigen unknown. V was cut by 4 bases and J by 7 bases, with 13 bases left in between. The CDR3 consists of 13 residues. The V gene's germline CDR1 is SGHNT and CDR2 YENEEA. This specimen was cultured PBMCs, taken from culture after CMV antigen stimulation. The chain has TRBV11-3 and TRBJ1-2, with D perhaps matching TRBD1 (6 bases). This TCR was sampled from a human donor in good health (CMV status not recorded). Some clones in this sample may be carry-over from other donors' samples. The CDR3 here is CASSSTGLSGYTF. The CDR3 region has the DNA TGTGCCAGCAGCTCTACAGGGCTAAGTGGCTACACCTTC.